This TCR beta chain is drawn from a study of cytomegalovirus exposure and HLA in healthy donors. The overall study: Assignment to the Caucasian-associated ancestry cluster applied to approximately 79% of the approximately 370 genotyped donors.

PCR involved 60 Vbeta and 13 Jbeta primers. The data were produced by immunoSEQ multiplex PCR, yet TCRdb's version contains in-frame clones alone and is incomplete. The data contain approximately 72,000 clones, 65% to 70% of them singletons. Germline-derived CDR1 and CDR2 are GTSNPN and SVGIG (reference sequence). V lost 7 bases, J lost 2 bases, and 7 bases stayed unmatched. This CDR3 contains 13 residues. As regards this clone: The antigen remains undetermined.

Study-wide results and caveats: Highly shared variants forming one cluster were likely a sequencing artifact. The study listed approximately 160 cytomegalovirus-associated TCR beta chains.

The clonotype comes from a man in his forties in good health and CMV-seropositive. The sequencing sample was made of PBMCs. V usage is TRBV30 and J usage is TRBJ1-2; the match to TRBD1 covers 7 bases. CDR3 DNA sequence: TGTGCCTCCCTCGACAGGGCCAACTATGGCTACACCTTC. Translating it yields CASLDRANYGYTF.